A single sample is the source of the 15 T cell receptor beta chains below, sequenced in a study of cytomegalovirus exposure and HLA in healthy donors. With 60 Vbeta and 13 Jbeta primers, the PCR was carried out. This table comes from immunoSEQ multiplex PCR, and its TCRdb copy is limited to in-frame clones, with some not included. The data contain around 130,000 clones, about 76% of them singletons. The source material was PBMCs. These receptor sequences come from a woman aged 40 to 50 in good health and CMV-seronegative.

This chain uses TRBV7-9 with TRBJ2-7; 7 positions match TRBD1. The CDR3 totals 12 residues. In germline, CDR1 is SEHNR, CDR2 FQNEAQ (reference sequence). V was pared by 3 bases and J by 7 bases, with 3 bases of the junction left unmatched. The CDR3 DNA reads as TGTGCCAGCAGCTTGACAGGGAAAGAGCAGTACTTC. It yields the protein CASSLTGKEQYF.

The V and J genes are TRBV30 and TRBJ1-2, with D maybe TRBD1 (5 bases). The ends were cut back, 2 bases at V and 7 bases at J, with 17 bases in the middle. CDR1 is GTSNPN, CDR2 SVGIG, per germline (reference sequence). The CDR3 totals 14 residues. The chain's CDR3 is CAWSRNGDYGGYTF. In DNA, the CDR3 is TGTGCCTGGAGTCGGAATGGGGACTATGGTGGCTACACCTTC.

The rearrangement links TRBV19 to TRBJ1-1; 10 nucleotides match TRBD1. The CDR3 length is 14 residues. J lost 4 bases, V lost 5 bases, and 4 bases had no gene match. The V gene's germline CDR1 is LNHDA and CDR2 SQIVND (reference sequence). The CDR3 nucleotides are TGTGCCAGTAGTCCCCGGGACAGGGGCACTGAAGCTTTCTTT. Translating it yields CASSPRDRGTEAFF. Looking up the rest from reference TRBV19 and TRBJ1-1 gives the full variable domain: DGGITQSPKYLFRKEGQNVTLSCEQNLNHDAMYWYRQDPGQGLRLIYYSQIVNDFQKGDIAEGYSVSREKKESFPLTVTSAQKNPTAFYLCASSPRDRGTEAFFGQGTRLTVV.

V gene TRBV6-6 combines with J gene TRBJ2-4; no clear D. The CDR3 is 13 amino acids. V gave up 1 base and J gave up 5 bases, with 6 bases separating them. CDR1 and CDR2 (germline): MNHNY, SVGAGI (reference sequence). Here the CDR3 DNA reads TGTGCCAGCAGTTACTTCAGTGAAAACATTCAGTACTTC. This translates into CASSYFSENIQYF.

Here the CDR3 DNA reads TGTGCCAGCAGCCCGGACAGGGACCTTAACACCTATGGCTACACCTTC. It encodes CASSPDRDLNTYGYTF. The genes are TRBV5-4 and TRBJ1-2; 8 bases fit TRBD1. V shed 4 bases, J shed 4 bases, and the junction held 12 bases outside the gene matches. The CDR3 totals 16 residues. CDR1 is SGHNT and CDR2 is YYREEE in the germline V gene (reference sequence).

The chain is built from TRBV15 and TRBJ2-7; 11 nucleotides align to TRBD1. The CDR3 loop spans 16 amino acids. V lost 1 base and J lost 4; bases outside the gene matches: 6. CDR1 is LNHNV and CDR2 is YYDKDF in the germline V gene (reference sequence). The CDR3 DNA sequence: TGTGCCACCAGCAGAGCCTCCGGGACAGGGGGTTACGAGCAGTACTTC. Residues: CATSRASGTGGYEQYF.

The CDR3 sequence: CASSSQTGVDEKLFF. CDR3 DNA: TGTGCCAGCAGCTCGCAGACAGGGGTTGATGAAAAACTGTTTTTT. This sequence joins TRBV7-9 and TRBJ1-4; TRBD1 aligns across 8 bases. Unmatched junction bases numbered 7, after V lost 4 bases and J lost 6 bases. CDR1 is SEHNR and CDR2 is FQNEAQ in the germline V gene (reference sequence). The CDR3 has 15 amino acids.

The chain has TRBV19 and TRBJ1-5; D is perhaps TRBD1 (6 bases). The V end lost 8 bases, the J end lost 2 bases, and 13 bases lay between the germline ends. There are 14 residues in the CDR3. Germline CDR1 reads LNHDA; CDR2 reads SQIVND (reference sequence). This CDR3 reads CASGAGAGNQPQHF. The CDR3 nucleotides read TGTGCCAGTGGGGCGGGGGCGGGCAATCAGCCCCAGCATTTT.

A few counts support this clone. The gene calls are TRBV7-9 and TRBJ1-5, with TRBD1 matching 9 bases. CDR1 and CDR2 from the germline V gene are SEHNR and FQNEAQ (reference sequence). J gave up 4 bases and V 8 bases, and 9 bases lay outside the gene matches. This CDR3 contains 15 residues. The CDR3 here is CASQGVQGANQPQHF. In DNA form, the CDR3 reads TGTGCCAGCCAAGGGGTACAGGGGGCAAATCAGCCCCAGCATTTT.

The chain carries TRBV7-2 and TRBJ2-1, with TRBD2 identical over 11 bases. From germline, CDR1 is SGHTA and CDR2 FQGNSA. This CDR3 contains 13 residues. J gave up 4 bases and V 8 bases, and 1 base lay outside the gene matches. CDR3 residues: CASRTSGYNEQFF. The CDR3 DNA reads TGTGCCAGCCGGACTAGCGGGTACAATGAGCAGTTCTTC.

This clone was picked up one time. J is TRBJ2-3 and V is TRBV7-9, with 14 bases aligning to TRBD2. This CDR3 comprises 17 residues. Per germline, CDR1 SEHNR and CDR2 FQNEAQ (reference sequence). The V gene end was trimmed by 4 bases and the J gene end by 4 bases; junction bases not matched to a gene: 7. The DNA for the CDR3 is TGTGCCAGCAGCTACGGACTAGCGGGAGGTGCGGCAGATACGCAGTATTTT. The encoded protein is CASSYGLAGGAADTQYF.

The chain joins TRBV28 to TRBJ2-2, with a weak D call TRBD1 (5 bases). Germline loops: CDR1 MDHEN, CDR2 SYDVKM. The ends were cut back, 5 bases at V and 7 bases at J, with 11 bases in the middle. This CDR3 region has 13 residues. The CDR3 loop reads CASSVQGSGELFF. For the CDR3, the DNA is TGTGCCAGCAGTGTCCAGGGAAGCGGGGAGCTGTTTTTT.

V gene TRBV7-9 combines with J gene TRBJ2-2, with a possible D match to TRBD1 (6 bases). CDR1 and CDR2 (germline): SEHNR, FQNEAQ (reference sequence). Trimming shortened V by 2 bases and J by 1 base, and 8 bases separated the two germline ends. CDR3 length equals 15 residues. CDR3 amino acids: CASSLLGGNTGELFF. The DNA for the CDR3 is TGTGCCAGCAGCTTATTAGGGGGGAACACCGGGGAGCTGTTTTTT.

The V and J genes are TRBV7-8 and TRBJ1-1, with 7 positions matching TRBD1. From germline, CDR1 is SGHVS and CDR2 FQNEAQ. This CDR3 comprises 16 residues. V lost 2 bases, J lost 1 base, and 7 bases stayed unmatched. The CDR3 DNA follows: TGTGCCAGCAGCTTACTTCGCACAGGGGAGAACACTGAAGCTTTCTTT. This translates into CASSLLRTGENTEAFF.

The chain has TRBV5-4 and TRBJ1-2; 8 positions match TRBD1. Germline CDR1 is SGHNT and CDR2 is YYREEE (reference sequence). V was clipped by 3 bases and J by 4 bases; unmatched bases: 8. This CDR3 has 15 residues. CDR3 sequence (DNA): TGTGCCAGCAGCTCGACGGACAGGGTCGGCTATGGCTACACCTTC. It is translated as CASSSTDRVGYGYTF. Using reference TRBV5-4 and TRBJ1-2 for the parts outside the CDR3, the full variable domain is ETGVTQSPTHLIKTRGQQVTLRCSSQSGHNTVSWYQQALGQGPQFIFQYYREEENGRGNFPPRFSGLQFPNYSSELNVNALELDDSALYLCASSSTDRVGYGYTFGSGTRLTVV.